This entry concerns a single TCR beta chain. The record originates from a study of blood T cell repertoires in COVID-19. In the study overall: From T cells, B-cell-depleted T cells, or PBMCs came the material, which was cDNA or gDNA.

Per the study methods: Researchers report that nucleated cell counts were estimated from reference gene primer amplification. The method was immunoSEQ multiplex PCR; TCRdb's version includes in-frame clones alone and lacks a portion of them. That table gives V, J and clone size, and the DNA gave D and trimming. This table has 35,000 to 45,000 clones, almost 80% appearing once. The CDR3 spans 13 residues. Trimming shortened V by 8 bases and J by 0 bases, and 9 bases separated the two germline ends. This chain links TRBV12-3 or TRBV12-4 with TRBJ2-3; no reliable D call. This clonotype was obtained from a woman aged 80 or over with acute or convalescent COVID-19. Sequenced sample: peripheral blood. CDR3 nucleotide sequence: TGTGCCAGCGAGGAGCCCAGCACAGATACGCAGTATTTT. The encoded protein is CASEEPSTDTQYF.